Each of the 5 T cell receptor beta chains below was sequenced from the same sample in a study of radiation and T cells in renal cell carcinoma. Data came from immunoSEQ multiplex PCR; TCRdb stores just in-frame clones and leaves some out. The sample holds approximately 150,000 clones; about 86% are singletons and the top ten take 15% to 20%. Time point noted: blood 4 weeks post-SBRT, at nephrectomy. The sample's treatment: 15 Gy SBRT to primary tumor, nephrectomy 4 weeks later. The sample consisted of blood, taken from a patient whose treatment included radiotherapy and nephrectomy. The receptors come from a woman aged 45-65 years with renal cell carcinoma.

This clone appeared a few times. The chain uses TRBV4-1 and TRBJ2-4; D is unresolved. Germline CDR1 and CDR2: MGHRA and YSYEKL. V shed 6 bases and J shed 1 base, with 10 bases lying between them. CDR3 length: 14 residues. CDR3 in DNA: TGCGCCAGCAGTACAGAGTGGGCCAAAAACATTCAGTACTTC. Translation gives CASSTEWAKNIQYF.

This rearrangement joins TRBV7-2 to TRBJ2-7, with D maybe TRBD1 (5 bases). Trimming removed 4 bases from V and 3 bases from J, with 10 bases in between. Germline V gene data show CDR1 as SGHTA and CDR2 as FQGNSA. The CDR3 extends over 13 amino acids. CDR3 DNA: TGTGCCAGCAGCTCATTGACAGACTACGAGCAGTACTTC. It is translated as CASSSLTDYEQYF.

This clone came up once. The J gene is TRBJ1-5, the V gene TRBV2; the match to TRBD1 covers 10 bases. The CDR3 loop spans 14 amino acids. V dropped 6 bases and J dropped 5; count of bases not matched to a gene: 4. The V gene's germline CDR1 is SNHLY and CDR2 FYNNEI. For the CDR3, the DNA is TGTGCCAGCAGCGGGGACAGGGGCTATCAGCCCCAGCATTTT. Its protein product is CASSGDRGYQPQHF.

The gene calls are TRBV6-6 and TRBJ2-5; TRBD1 matches at 7 bases. Germline values: CDR1 MNHNY, CDR2 SVGAGI (reference sequence). The CDR3 consists of 13 residues. Germline trimming cut 6 bases from V and 1 base from J; bases unmatched to any gene: 2. CDR3 bases: TGTGCCAGCAGACGGGACAGCCAAGAGACCCAGTACTTC. Protein sequence: CASRRDSQETQYF.

The chain joins TRBV9 to TRBJ2-1, with 10 bases aligning to TRBD2. Germline CDR1 is SGDLS and CDR2 is YYNGEE. With 4 bases clipped from V and 7 bases from J, the junction kept 14 bases outside the gene matches. The CDR3 is 17 amino acids. CDR3 sequence: CASSTWTSGLRGNEQFF. CDR3 coding DNA: TGTGCCAGCAGCACCTGGACTAGCGGCCTCCGGGGGAATGAGCAGTTCTTC.